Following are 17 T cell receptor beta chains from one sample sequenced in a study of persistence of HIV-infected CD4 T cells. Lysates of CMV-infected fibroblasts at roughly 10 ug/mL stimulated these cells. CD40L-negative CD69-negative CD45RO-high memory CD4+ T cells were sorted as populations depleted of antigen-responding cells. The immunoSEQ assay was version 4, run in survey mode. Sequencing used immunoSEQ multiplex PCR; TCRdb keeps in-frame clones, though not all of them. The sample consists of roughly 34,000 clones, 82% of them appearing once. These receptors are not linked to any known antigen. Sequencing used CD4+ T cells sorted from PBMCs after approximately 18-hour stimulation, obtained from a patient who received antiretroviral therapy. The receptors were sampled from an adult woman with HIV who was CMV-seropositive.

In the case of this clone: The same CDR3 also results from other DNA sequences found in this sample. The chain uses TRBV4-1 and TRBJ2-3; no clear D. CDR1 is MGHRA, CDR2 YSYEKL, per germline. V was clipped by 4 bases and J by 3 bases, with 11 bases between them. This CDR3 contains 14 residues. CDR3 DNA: TGCGCCAGCAGCCGCGACCGGTATACAGATACGCAGTATTTT. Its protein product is CASSRDRYTDTQYF.

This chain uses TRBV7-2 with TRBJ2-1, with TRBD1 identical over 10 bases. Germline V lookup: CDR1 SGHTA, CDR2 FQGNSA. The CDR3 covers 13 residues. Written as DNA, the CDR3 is TGTGAGAGTGGGACAGGGGAGAGGGGTGAGCAGTTCTTC. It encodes CESGTGERGEQFF.

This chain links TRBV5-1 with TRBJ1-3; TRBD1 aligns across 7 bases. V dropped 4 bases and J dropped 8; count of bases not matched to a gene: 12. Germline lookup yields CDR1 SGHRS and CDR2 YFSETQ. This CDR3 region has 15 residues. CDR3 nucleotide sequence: TGCGCCAGCAGCGTAGACGGGACAGTTCTGGACACCATATATTTT. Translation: CASSVDGTVLDTIYF.

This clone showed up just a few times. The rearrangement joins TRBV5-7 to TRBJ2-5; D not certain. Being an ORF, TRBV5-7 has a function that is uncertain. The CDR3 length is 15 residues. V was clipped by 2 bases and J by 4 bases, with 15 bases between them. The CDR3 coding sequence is TGTGCCAGCAGCTTACTGAGTGAATCCGGAGAGACCCAGTACTTC. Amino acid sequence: CASSLLSESGETQYF.

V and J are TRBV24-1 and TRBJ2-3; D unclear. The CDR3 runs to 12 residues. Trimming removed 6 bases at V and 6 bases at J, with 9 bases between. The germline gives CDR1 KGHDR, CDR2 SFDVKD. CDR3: CATSSTEDTQYF. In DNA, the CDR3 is TGTGCCACCAGTTCGACTGAGGATACGCAGTATTTT.

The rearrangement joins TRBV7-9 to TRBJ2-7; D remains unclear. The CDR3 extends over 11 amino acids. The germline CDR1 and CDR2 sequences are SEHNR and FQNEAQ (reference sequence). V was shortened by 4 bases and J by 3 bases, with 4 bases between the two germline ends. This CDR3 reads CASSSFYEQYF. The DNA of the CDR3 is TGTGCCAGCAGCTCCTTCTACGAGCAGTACTTC.

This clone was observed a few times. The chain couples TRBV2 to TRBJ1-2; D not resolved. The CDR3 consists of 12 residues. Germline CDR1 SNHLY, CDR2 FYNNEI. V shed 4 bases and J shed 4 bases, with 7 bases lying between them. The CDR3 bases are TGTGCCAGCAGTGGAGGGAGCTATGGCTACACCTTC. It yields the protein CASSGGSYGYTF. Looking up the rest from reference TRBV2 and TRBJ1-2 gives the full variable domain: EPEVTQTPSHQVTQMGQEVILRCVPISNHLYFYWYRQILGQKVEFLVSFYNNEISEKSEIFDDQFSVERPDGSNFTLKIRSTKLEDSAMYFCASSGGSYGYTFGSGTRLTVV.

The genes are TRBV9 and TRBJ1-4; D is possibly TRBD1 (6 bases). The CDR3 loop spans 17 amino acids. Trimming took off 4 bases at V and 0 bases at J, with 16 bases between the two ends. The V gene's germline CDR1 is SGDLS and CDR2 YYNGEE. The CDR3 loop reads CASSSSWGLATNEKLFF. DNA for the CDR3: TGTGCCAGCAGCTCGTCCTGGGGGCTTGCAACTAATGAAAAACTGTTTTTT.

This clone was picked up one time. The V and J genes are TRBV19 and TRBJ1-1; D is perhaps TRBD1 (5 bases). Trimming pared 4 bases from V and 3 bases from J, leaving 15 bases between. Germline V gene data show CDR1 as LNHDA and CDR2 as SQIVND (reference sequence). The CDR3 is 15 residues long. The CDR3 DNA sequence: TGTGCCAGTAGTACCCTCGGGGCTATGGACACTGAAGCTTTCTTT. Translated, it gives CASSTLGAMDTEAFF.

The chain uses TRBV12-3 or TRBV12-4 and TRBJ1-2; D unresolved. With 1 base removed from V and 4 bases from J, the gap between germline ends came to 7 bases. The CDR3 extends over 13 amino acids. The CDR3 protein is CASSLGRTYGYTF. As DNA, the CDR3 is TGTGCCAGCAGTTTAGGACGGACCTATGGCTACACCTTC.

The CDR3 DNA reads as TGCGCCAGCAGTCCATTCTGGTTGACTATCCCGGGGGAGCAGTACTTC. It specifies CASSPFWLTIPGEQYF. The V call is TRBV10-2, the J call TRBJ2-7; TRBD2 might be the D (5 bases). Germline V gene sequence: CDR1 WSHSY, CDR2 SAAADI. The CDR3 extends over 16 amino acids. Trimming took 5 bases from V and 7 from J, leaving 24 bases between them.

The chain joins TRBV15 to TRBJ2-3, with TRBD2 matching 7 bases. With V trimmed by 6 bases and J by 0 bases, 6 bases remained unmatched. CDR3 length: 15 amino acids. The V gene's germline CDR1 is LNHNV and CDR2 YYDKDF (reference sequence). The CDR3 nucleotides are TGTGCCACCAGAAGCGGGACCAAAAGCACAGATACGCAGTATTTT. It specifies CATRSGTKSTDTQYF.

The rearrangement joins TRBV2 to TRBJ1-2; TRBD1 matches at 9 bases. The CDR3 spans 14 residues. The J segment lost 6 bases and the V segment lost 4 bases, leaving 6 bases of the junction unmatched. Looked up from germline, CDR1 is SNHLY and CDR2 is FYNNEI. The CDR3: CASSVQGASNGYTF. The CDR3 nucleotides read TGTGCCAGCAGTGTACAGGGGGCGTCCAATGGCTACACCTTC.

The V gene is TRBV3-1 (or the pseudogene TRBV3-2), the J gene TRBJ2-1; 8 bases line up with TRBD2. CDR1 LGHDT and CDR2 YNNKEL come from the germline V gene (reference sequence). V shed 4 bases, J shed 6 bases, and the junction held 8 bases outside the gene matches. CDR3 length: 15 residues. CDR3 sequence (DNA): TGTGCCAGCAGCCGTGGACTAGCATGGGCCAATGAGCAGTTCTTC. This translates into CASSRGLAWANEQFF.

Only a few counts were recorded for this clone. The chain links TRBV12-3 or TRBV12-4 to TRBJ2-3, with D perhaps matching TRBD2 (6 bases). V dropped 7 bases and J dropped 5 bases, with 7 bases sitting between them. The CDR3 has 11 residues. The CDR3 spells CASTRGDTQYF. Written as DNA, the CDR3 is TGTGCCAGCACGCGGGGAGATACGCAGTATTTT.

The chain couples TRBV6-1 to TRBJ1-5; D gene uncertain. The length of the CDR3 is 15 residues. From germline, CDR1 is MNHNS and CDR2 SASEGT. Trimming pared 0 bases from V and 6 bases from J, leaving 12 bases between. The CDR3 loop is CASSEAALAGQPQHF. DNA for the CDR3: TGTGCCAGCAGTGAAGCGGCCCTGGCGGGTCAGCCCCAGCATTTT.

The CDR3 DNA reads TGCGCCAGCAGCAACACAGGGGGCGCGAGGGGCAACTACGAGCAGTACTTC. This encodes CASSNTGGARGNYEQYF. This chain connects TRBV5-1 to TRBJ2-7, with TRBD1 identical over 9 bases. Looked up from germline, CDR1 is SGHRS and CDR2 is YFSETQ. The CDR3 consists of 17 residues. With V trimmed by 4 bases and J by 3 bases, 14 bases remained unmatched.